This TCR beta chain was sequenced in a study of molecular identifiers for immune sequencing clone quantification. Construction of naive CD8 libraries employed roughly 20,000 to 1,100,000 sorted cells together with 10%, 30% or 50% RNA. When naive CD8 T cells were sorted, they were gated as CD8+CD4-CCR7+CD45RA+. This clonotype was seen ten or more times. CDR1 is SEHNR and CDR2 is FQNEAQ in the germline V gene (reference sequence). Between the trimmed V and J ends, which lost 8 bases and 0 bases, there was a span of 20 bases. CDR3 length: 18 residues. Bulk TCR library preparation followed previously described methods with listed TCR primers. TCRdb independently ran MiXCR on the PCR reads; one entry per CDR3 protein. Counted here are 40,000 or so distinct CDR3 sequences, 15% to 20% occurring once; the ten biggest clones make up more than 0.9%.

J is TRBJ1-6 and V is TRBV7-9; D perhaps matches TRBD1 (5 bases). The material sequenced was naive CD8+ T cells from blood, with Jurkat cell RNA spiked in. As for subset: FACS-sorted CD8+CD4-CCR7+CD45RA+ naive T cells. The source is a human donor in good health. Some libraries in this study had Jurkat cell RNA spiked in. The CDR3 DNA reads TGTGCCAGCTCTGGGACCGCAGATTTTCCCTCCTATAATTCACCCCTCCACTTT. Amino acid sequence: CASSGTADFPSYNSPLHF.